This T cell receptor beta chain derives from a study of cytomegalovirus exposure and HLA in healthy donors. In the PCR, 60 Vbeta and 13 Jbeta primers were used. The protocol was immunoSEQ multiplex PCR, while the TCRdb copy is restricted to in-frame clones and leaves out a portion. This sample carries 140,000 or so clones, about 75% of them seen once, and the ten largest clones take approximately 4.3%. This clone was observed a few times. The antigen remains unidentified. Broader study findings: Some V segments (TRBV6-2 and TRBV6-3 among them) were excluded as indistinguishable.

This CDR3 spans 15 amino acids. J lost 5 bases, V lost 7 bases, and 13 bases had no gene match. Per germline, CDR1 LNHDA and CDR2 SQIVND (reference sequence). Healthy bone marrow donors made up the cohort. The source of this sequence is a man between 60 and 70 years old in good health and CMV-seronegative. Sequencing was done on a sample of PBMCs. V is TRBV19 and J is TRBJ1-1, with 7 bases aligning to TRBD1. Here the CDR3 reads CASNQHRDSSTEAFF. The CDR3 DNA follows: TGTGCCAGTAATCAGCACCGGGACAGCAGTACTGAAGCTTTCTTT.